The rows below give T cell receptor beta chains drawn from one sample of a study of CD8+ T cells in alopecia areata. Only in-frame clones appear in the TCRdb table, and some are missing; sequencing was by immunoSEQ multiplex PCR. This table has under 300,000 clones, roughly two thirds appearing once. Material: CD4+ T cells sorted from blood, obtained at week 0. The receptors shown here come from a human donor with alopecia areata. Each CDR3 is given with its conserved first and last residue. A D gene is named only where the DNA matches it firmly. A clone size is listed for some rows: how often the clone was seen (once, few, many), or a class if it is expanded.

clone_size d_call j_call v_call cdr3_aa cdr3_nt
few - TRBJ2-1 TRBV14 CASSQEGGHEQFF TGTGCCAGCAGCCAAGAAGGGGGACACGAGCAGTTCTTC
- - TRBJ2-3 TRBV9 CASSGVPSTDTQYF TGTGCCAGCAGCGGTGTCCCTTCCACAGATACGCAGTATTTT
many - TRBJ2-3 TRBV5-4 CASSLVLSSTDTQYF TGTGCCAGCAGCTTGGTTCTCTCTAGCACAGATACGCAGTATTTT
- - TRBJ2-5 TRBV6-5 CASRPYGETQYF TGTGCCAGCAGACCCTATGGAGAGACCCAGTACTTC
- - TRBJ1-3 TRBV18 CASSPSPDWSSGNTIYF TGTGCCAGCTCACCTAGTCCCGACTGGAGCTCTGGAAACACCATATATTTT
- - TRBJ1-2 TRBV30 CAWSVAGDYGYTF TGTGCCTGGAGTGTAGCGGGGGACTATGGCTACACCTTC
once - TRBJ2-1 TRBV30 CAWTNQGSYNEQFF TGTGCCTGGACCAACCAGGGCTCCTACAATGAGCAGTTCTTC
once - TRBJ2-4 TRBV18 CASQPSAKNIQYF TGTGCCAGCCAACCTTCCGCCAAAAACATTCAGTACTTC
- - TRBJ2-7 TRBV2 CASMVEPSGEQYF TGTGCCAGCATGGTAGAACCCTCGGGAGAGCAGTACTTC
- TRBD1 TRBJ2-1 TRBV12-5 CASGLGQGGYEQFF TGTGCTAGTGGCCTGGGACAGGGCGGCTATGAGCAGTTCTTC
- - TRBJ2-7 TRBV15 CATSRGGRTYEQYF TGTGCCACCAGCAGAGGAGGGCGCACCTACGAGCAGTACTTC
- - TRBJ1-1 TRBV14 CASSQDIRESAAFF TGTGCCAGCAGCCAAGATATTCGGGAGTCGGCCGCTTTCTTT
- - TRBJ1-6 TRBV7-2 CASSLLGGSSYNSPLHF TGTGCCAGCAGCTTATTGGGTGGCAGCTCCTATAATTCACCCCTCCACTTT
- TRBD1 TRBJ1-4 TRBV18 CASSPADRVKAEKLFF TGTGCCAGCTCACCCGCGGACAGGGTTAAAGCTGAAAAACTGTTTTTT
- TRBD1 TRBJ2-6 TRBV5-1 CASSLAGTGRFGGANVLTF TGCGCCAGCAGCTTGGCCGGGACAGGCCGTTTCGGTGGGGCCAACGTCCTGACTTTC
- TRBD2 TRBJ2-3 TRBV29-1 CSAHTSGGRADTQYF TGCAGCGCCCATACTAGCGGGGGGCGCGCAGATACGCAGTATTTT
- - TRBJ2-2 TRBV30 CAWSPLGQLRELFF TGTGCCTGGAGTCCACTGGGGCAATTACGGGAGCTGTTTTTT
- - TRBJ1-2 TRBV10-3 CAISGQTDGYTF TGTGCCATCAGTGGGCAGACGGATGGCTACACCTTC
few - TRBJ2-1 TRBV7-9 CASSLGTDSYNEQFF TGTGCCAGCAGCTTAGGGACGGATTCCTACAATGAGCAGTTCTTC
few - TRBJ1-1 TRBV29-1 CSVGEGLTEAFF TGCAGCGTTGGGGAGGGGCTCACTGAAGCTTTCTTT
few - TRBJ1-1 TRBV7-2 CASSLGPVLMNTEAFF TGTGCCAGCAGCTTAGGGCCTGTTTTGATGAACACTGAAGCTTTCTTT
- TRBD1 TRBJ1-5 TRBV29-1 CSVGGTESNQPQHF TGCAGCGTTGGAGGGACAGAATCTAATCAGCCCCAGCATTTT
once - TRBJ2-1 TRBV2 CASSPSAVMAYNEQFF TGTGCCAGCAGTCCCTCAGCAGTCATGGCCTACAATGAGCAGTTCTTC
few - TRBJ2-1 TRBV10-3 CAIRDTRANEQFF TGTGCCATCCGGGACACCAGGGCCAATGAGCAGTTCTTC
- - TRBJ1-1 TRBV14 CASSQEALNRGAFF TGTGCCAGCAGCCAAGAGGCGCTTAATAGGGGAGCTTTCTTT
- TRBD1 TRBJ1-5 TRBV30 CAWSSGQGFQPQHF TGTGCCTGGAGTTCGGGACAGGGGTTCCAGCCCCAGCATTTT
few - TRBJ2-7 TRBV18 CASSPPTLGAEQYF TGTGCCAGCTCACCACCCACACTGGGGGCCGAGCAGTACTTC
- - TRBJ1-6 TRBV5-1 CASSLYPTGTSPLHF TGCGCCAGCAGCTTGTATCCCACGGGTACTTCACCCCTCCACTTT
- TRBD1 TRBJ2-4 TRBV5-1 CASSGGGTGNIQYF TGCGCCAGCAGCGGGGGCGGGACAGGAAACATTCAGTACTTC
- - TRBJ1-6 TRBV19 CASRPGQSNSPLHF TGTGCCAGTAGACCCGGACAGTCTAATTCACCCCTCCACTTT
few - TRBJ2-1 TRBV18 CASSLARDEQFF TGTGCCAGCTCACTAGCTCGGGATGAGCAGTTCTTC
- - TRBJ1-2 TRBV7-2 CASSFKQGSVYGYTF TGTGCCAGCAGCTTCAAGCAGGGAAGCGTCTATGGCTACACCTTC
- TRBD1 TRBJ2-5 TRBV10-3 CAISKDREAQYF TGTGCCATCAGTAAGGACAGGGAGGCCCAGTACTTC
- - TRBJ2-3 TRBV9 CASSVGLPDTQYF TGTGCCAGCAGCGTAGGACTTCCAGATACGCAGTATTTT
- TRBD1 TRBJ1-5 TRBV7-2 CASSLKTGLLHF TGTGCCAGCAGCTTGAAGACAGGGTTGCTGCATTTT
- - TRBJ1-1 TRBV7-3 CASSSQGGTEAFF TGTGCCAGCAGCTCCCAGGGAGGAACTGAAGCTTTCTTT
- - TRBJ1-1 TRBV4-3 CASSQEAGRERARIF TGCGCCAGCAGCCAAGAGGCGGGGCGAGAAAGGGCCCGGATCTTT
- - TRBJ2-1 TRBV4-2 CASSQADPKANEQFF TGTGCCAGCAGCCAAGCGGACCCAAAGGCCAATGAGCAGTTCTTC
few - TRBJ2-5 TRBV30 CAWSDPRTDQETQYF TGTGCCTGGAGTGACCCACGGACTGACCAAGAGACCCAGTACTTC
- - TRBJ1-6 TRBV7-2 CASSLERGSPLHF TGTGCCAGCAGCTTAGAGAGAGGTTCACCCCTCCACTTT
- - TRBJ2-3 TRBV29-1 CSARAGSSTDTQYF TGCAGCGCCCGAGCAGGGTCCAGCACAGATACGCAGTATTTT
few - TRBJ2-3 TRBV29-1 CSVEHSNTDTQYF TGCAGCGTTGAACACTCAAACACAGATACGCAGTATTTT
- - TRBJ2-2 TRBV27 CASSWGFTGELFF TGTGCCAGCAGCTGGGGGTTCACCGGGGAGCTGTTTTTT